This is a list of T cell receptor beta chains from one sample in a study of glioma-infiltrating T cells. TCRdb independently ran MiXCR on the multiplex PCR reads; one entry per CDR3 protein. The sample carries around 180,000 distinct CDR3 sequences, roughly 45% recorded once. The sequencing sample was made of glioma tissue, nonneoplastic brain tissue, or PBMCs (not recorded which). These receptors originate from a human donor with low-grade glioma or glioblastoma, undergoing nonglioma brain surgery, or in good health (not recorded which). The CDR3 runs from the conserved cysteine through the conserved F or W. A D gene is named only where the DNA matches it firmly. Expanded clones are given a class, and other clones once, few, many or no size at all.

TRBD2,TRBV28,once,TRBJ2-1,TGTGCCAGCAGTTCCCCACGCAGCGGGAGGGAGAATGAGCATTTCTTC,CASSSPRSGRENEHFF
TRBD1,TRBV14,many,TRBJ2-7,TGTGCCAGCAGCCCCAGACAGGGAGCCGAGCAGTACTTC,CASSPRQGAEQYF
TRBD2,TRBV20-1,many,TRBJ2-1,TGCAGTGCTAGAAAGCGGGAGGGCATGAATGAGCAGTTCTTC,CSARKREGMNEQFF
NA,TRBV28,many,TRBJ2-1,TGTGCCAGCAGTCTCCCCAACACAGGGCCTACCTACAATGAGCAGTTCTTC,CASSLPNTGPTYNEQFF
NA,TRBV2,many,TRBJ1-4,TGTGCCAGCAGTGACCCGAATGAAAAACTGTTTTTT,CASSDPNEKLFF
NA,TRBV4-1,NA,TRBJ2-7,TGCGCCAGCAGCCAAGATCAAGGACACCTCTCCTACGAGCAGTACTTC,CASSQDQGHLSYEQYF
TRBD1,TRBV20-1,NA,TRBJ1-6,TGCAGTGCGGAGGGGGCCGGGGGCCCGATTGGGGCTTCACCCCTCAACTTT,CSAEGAGGPIGASPLNF
NA,TRBV19,many,TRBJ2-1,TGTGCCAGTAGTGTCGACTACAATGAGCAGTTCTTC,CASSVDYNEQFF
NA,TRBV3-1,many,TRBJ1-2,TGTGCCAGCAGCCAAGATGAGGGGATCTATGGCTACACCTTC,CASSQDEGIYGYTF
NA,TRBV2,few,TRBJ2-2,TGTGCCAGCCAGGGGGGAGCGAGGGACACCGGGGAGCTGTTTTTT,CASQGGARDTGELFF
TRBD1,TRBV3-1,NA,TRBJ1-2,TGTGCCAGCAGCTCCGGGAGTGTGACAGGGCCCTATGGCTACACCTTC,CASSSGSVTGPYGYTF
NA,TRBV19,many,TRBJ2-1,TGTGCCAGTAGTTCCCCCTTTGAGCAGTTCTTC,CASSSPFEQFF
TRBD1,TRBV7-9,few,TRBJ2-6,TGTGCCAGCAGCGACAGGGTCATCCCCTCTGGGGCCAACGTCCTGACTTTC,CASSDRVIPSGANVLTF
TRBD2,TRBV20-1,many,TRBJ2-1,TGCAGTGCTAGCCTCCCGGGACTAACCAATGAGCAGTTCTTC,CSASLPGLTNEQFF
NA,TRBV6-2/TRBV6-3,NA,TRBJ2-1,TGTGCCAGCAGTTACGATGGGAATGAGCAGTTCTTC,CASSYDGNEQFF
TRBD1,TRBV7-9,many,TRBJ1-2,TGTGCCAGCAGCCCACGGACAGGGTTCTATGGCTACACCTTC,CASSPRTGFYGYTF
NA,TRBV29-1,few,TRBJ1-1,TGCAGCGCTGGGCAGGGAAGGGTCACTGAAGCTTTCTTT,CSAGQGRVTEAFF
TRBD1,TRBV25-1,many,TRBJ2-7,TGTGCCAGCAGTGGGGACAGTCGGGCCGAGCAGTACTTC,CASSGDSRAEQYF
NA,TRBV2,NA,TRBJ2-4,TGTGCCAGCAGAACAGGGTTCATTCAGTACTTC,CASRTGFIQYF
NA,TRBV12-3/TRBV12-4,NA,TRBJ1-1,TGTGCCAGCAGTTTTAGTTACGCTGAAGCTTTCTTT,CASSFSYAEAFF
NA,TRBV19,few,TRBJ1-2,TGTGCCAGTAGACACCAGGGAGACTATGGCTACACCTTC,CASRHQGDYGYTF
NA,TRBV20-1,few,TRBJ2-1,TGCAGTGCTGGAGCGGGCATCTTGTACAATGAGCAGTTCTTC,CSAGAGILYNEQFF
TRBD1,TRBV29-1,once,TRBJ2-3,TGCAGCGCTGGGGACAGGCCGGTCACAGATACGCAGTATTTT,CSAGDRPVTDTQYF
TRBD2,TRBV24-1,NA,TRBJ2-7,TGTGCCACCAGTGACCCCGTCGGGGGGAGATACAAGCAGTACTTC,CATSDPVGGRYKQYF
NA,TRBV28,NA,TRBJ2-5,TGTGCCAGCAGTTTCCACGTGGTGGAAGAGACCCAGTACTTC,CASSFHVVEETQYF
NA,TRBV6-5,NA,TRBJ1-5,TGTGCCAGCAGTTACTCAGGAGCCGAAAATAAGCCCCAGCATTTT,CASSYSGAENKPQHF